The 24 T cell receptor beta chains in this list originate from one sample, sequenced in a study of identical twins. TCRdb independently ran MiXCR on the 5' RACE reads; one entry per CDR3 protein. The data hold 500,000 to 650,000 distinct CDR3 sequences, with around 7.4% observed a single time. The sample also formed part of further work on yellow fever vaccine responses in identical twins.

The sequencing input was PBMCs. The receptors were gathered from a woman aged 18-30 years in good health.

This clonotype was seen a handful of times. The gene calls are TRBV6-1 and TRBJ2-3; 12 positions match TRBD2. The CDR3 totals 16 residues. V was clipped by 6 bases and J by 6 bases; unmatched bases: 10. Looked up from germline, CDR1 is MNHNS and CDR2 is SASEGT. The CDR3 region is CASSRLLAGGRDTQYF. The CDR3 nucleotides are TGTGCCAGCAGCCGACTACTAGCGGGGGGAAGGGATACGCAGTATTTT.

This clonotype was detected many times. J is TRBJ2-7 and V is TRBV5-1, with TRBD2 matching over 11 bases. The CDR3 totals 18 residues. Trimming at V came to 5 bases and at J to 1 base, leaving 14 bases not matched to a gene. The germline CDR1 and CDR2 sequences are SGHRS and YFSETQ. DNA for the CDR3: TGCGCCAGCAGGTTATCTGGATTAGCGGGAGGGCCATCCTACGAGCAGTACTTC. It codes for CASRLSGLAGGPSYEQYF.

This clonotype appeared many times. The chain has TRBV15 and TRBJ2-5; D not resolved. Trimming pared 0 bases from V and 1 base from J, leaving 9 bases between. The CDR3 has 15 residues. Germline V gives CDR1 LNHNV, CDR2 YYDKDF (reference sequence). The CDR3 spells CATSRERTVQETQYF. CDR3 sequence (DNA): TGTGCCACCAGCAGAGAAAGGACGGTCCAAGAGACCCAGTACTTC.

This clonotype has more than one count but fewer than ten. The rearrangement links TRBV7-8 to TRBJ2-7; D uncertain. Trimming left V 1 base short and J 3 bases short, with 13 bases between. Germline CDR1 is SGHVS and CDR2 is FQNEAQ. The CDR3 extends over 15 amino acids. The CDR3 spells CASSLGLPTNYEQYF. As DNA, the CDR3 is TGTGCCAGCAGCTTAGGACTGCCAACCAACTACGAGCAGTACTTC.

This clonotype appeared a few times. This chain links TRBV5-1 with TRBJ2-2; tentative D call: TRBD2 (5 bases). From germline, CDR1 is SGHRS and CDR2 YFSETQ. The CDR3 length is 15 residues. V was cut by 0 bases and J by 3 bases, with 9 bases left in between. CDR3 protein: CASSLVGADTGELFF. The CDR3 DNA follows: TGCGCCAGCAGCTTGGTGGGAGCGGACACCGGGGAGCTGTTTTTT.

Ten or more counts support this clonotype. V is TRBV11-2 and J is TRBJ2-1; tentatively, D is TRBD2 (7 bases). Trimming pared 2 bases from V and 4 bases from J, leaving 18 bases between. This CDR3 region has 17 residues. Germline V gives CDR1 SGHAT, CDR2 FQNNGV. CDR3 residues: CASSLPLGGPTYNEQFF. CDR3 sequence (DNA): TGTGCCAGCAGCTTACCCCTCGGGGGGCCGACATACAATGAGCAGTTCTTC.

This clonotype appeared a few times. The chain has TRBV20-1 and TRBJ2-4; D is possibly TRBD2 (6 bases). Germline V CDR1 and CDR2: DFQATT, SNEGSKA (reference sequence). This CDR3 is built from 13 residues. Trimming left V 2 bases short and J 9 bases short, with 14 bases between. CDR3 DNA: TGCAGTGCTAGAACTAGCTACGGGGGCATTCAGTACTTC. This encodes CSARTSYGGIQYF.

This clonotype was recorded at least ten times. The chain uses TRBV3-1 and TRBJ2-7; D remains unclear. The CDR3 is 12 amino acids. V dropped 3 bases and J dropped 3 bases, with 6 bases sitting between them. The germline V gene encodes CDR1 LGHDT and CDR2 YNNKEL (reference sequence). This CDR3 reads CASSQDDYEQYF. The CDR3 DNA reads TGTGCCAGCAGCCAGGATGACTACGAGCAGTACTTC.

The sample holds a few counts of this clonotype. The CDR3 bases are TGCGCCAGCAGTGAGCGGGCGGATTACACAGATACGCAGTATTTT. Translation gives CASSERADYTDTQYF. This chain joins TRBV10-1 and TRBJ2-3; D not resolved. The CDR3 runs 15 residues. CDR1 is WNHNN, CDR2 SYGVQD, per germline (reference sequence). V was trimmed by 2 bases and J by 2 bases, leaving 11 bases between them.

This clonotype was detected a few times. This rearrangement joins TRBV20-1 to TRBJ2-3, with a possible D match to TRBD2 (6 bases). The germline V and J ends were trimmed by 1 base and 5 bases, with 16 bases remaining between them. CDR1 DFQATT and CDR2 SNEGSKA come from the germline V gene (reference sequence). The CDR3 contains 15 residues. The CDR3 DNA reads as TGCAGTGCTAGAGTGCGGCCTAGCGTCGTAGATACGCAGTATTTT. Protein sequence: CSARVRPSVVDTQYF.

In its sample, this clonotype was seen many times. The gene calls are TRBV5-1 and TRBJ2-1, with D possibly matching TRBD2 (5 bases). CDR3 length equals 15 residues. V gave up 0 bases and J gave up 2 bases, with 9 bases separating them. Germline V gene lookup returns CDR1 SGHRS and CDR2 YFSETQ. CDR3: CASSLGGNAYNEQFF. CDR3 DNA sequence: TGCGCCAGCAGCTTGGGAGGGAACGCCTACAATGAGCAGTTCTTC.

This clonotype was seen repeatedly, ten times or more. V is TRBV20-1 and J is TRBJ1-2; 7 nucleotides agree with TRBD1. Germline V gives CDR1 DFQATT, CDR2 SNEGSKA (reference sequence). J was trimmed by 7 bases and V by 7 bases; bases with no gene match: 15. The length of the CDR3 is 14 residues. The chain's CDR3 is CSGQQGPLVGGYTF. CDR3 nucleotides: TGCAGTGGGCAACAGGGGCCCCTCGTCGGTGGCTACACCTTC.

There are many counts of this clonotype. CDR3 DNA: TGTGCCAGCAGTTTACTAGCGGGAGGGCGCACAGATACGCAGTATTTT. It encodes CASSLLAGGRTDTQYF. The J gene is TRBJ2-3, the V gene TRBV12-3 or TRBV12-4, with TRBD2 identical over 12 bases. The CDR3 has 16 amino acids. J lost 1 base, V lost 2 bases, and 1 base had no gene match.

This clonotype was seen only a few times. The chain carries TRBV5-1 and TRBJ2-6, with D possibly TRBD1 on 6 matching bases. The CDR3 consists of 15 residues. The V gene lost 5 bases and the J gene lost 1 base, with 10 bases spanning the gap. Germline CDR1 SGHRS, CDR2 YFSETQ. The CDR3: CASRRTGSGANVLTF. The DNA of the CDR3 is TGCGCCAGCAGGCGAACAGGGTCTGGGGCCAACGTCCTGACTTTC.

This clonotype was observed at least ten times. The chain combines TRBV5-1 with TRBJ2-6, with D hard to call. The germline V gene has CDR1 SGHRS and CDR2 YFSETQ. This CDR3 contains 15 residues. The V gene lost 4 bases and the J gene lost 0 bases, with 8 bases spanning the gap. CDR3 sequence: CASSPQPSGANVLTF. The CDR3 nucleotides read TGCGCCAGCAGCCCCCAGCCCTCTGGGGCCAACGTCCTGACTTTC.

This clonotype was detected only a few times. CDR3 sequence reads: CASSLARTSGRYNEQFF. The CDR3 nucleotides read TGTGCCAGCAGCTTAGCCCGGACTAGCGGGCGCTACAATGAGCAGTTCTTC. The gene calls are TRBV11-2 and TRBJ2-1; the match to TRBD2 covers 11 bases. With 1 base clipped from V and 3 bases from J, the junction kept 5 bases outside the gene matches. There are 17 residues in the CDR3. The V gene's germline CDR1 is SGHAT and CDR2 FQNNGV.

In its sample, this clonotype was seen many times. The chain carries TRBV6-2 or TRBV6-3 and TRBJ2-1; 13 nucleotides match TRBD2. This CDR3 is 19 amino acids long. The germline CDR1 and CDR2 sequences are MNHEY and SVGEGT. After removal of 4 bases from V and 1 base from J, the junction contained 10 bases not matched to a gene. CDR3 amino acids: CASSSLGLAGPPSYNEQFF. As DNA, the CDR3 is TGTGCCAGCAGTTCCCTGGGACTAGCGGGGCCTCCTTCCTACAATGAGCAGTTCTTC.

This clonotype was recorded many times. This chain connects TRBV3-1 to TRBJ2-5; D perhaps matches TRBD1 (5 bases). Trimming took 0 bases from V and 3 from J, leaving 8 bases between them. The CDR3 consists of 14 residues. Germline CDR1 reads LGHDT; CDR2 reads YNNKEL (reference sequence). CDR3 DNA: TGTGCCAGCAGCCAAGAGCCCAGGGAAGAGACCCAGTACTTC. It translates to CASSQEPREETQYF.

J is TRBJ1-2 and V is TRBV6-1, with TRBD1 matching over 7 bases. This CDR3 spans 14 amino acids. Germline-derived CDR1 and CDR2 are MNHNS and SASEGT. V gave up 3 bases and J gave up 8 bases; unmatched junction bases: 9. For the CDR3, the DNA is TGTGCCAGCAGTGACCACGACAGGGTGATCGGCTACACCTTC. Translating it yields CASSDHDRVIGYTF.

This clonotype has just a few counts. The V call is TRBV6-9, the J call TRBJ1-3; D remains ambiguous. V lost 0 bases to trimming and J lost 9 bases, with 3 bases between them. CDR1 MNHGY and CDR2 SVAAGI come from the germline V gene. The CDR3 sequence is 11 residues long. As DNA, the CDR3 is TGTGCCAGCAGTTATTCGAGCACCATATATTTT. It specifies CASSYSSTIYF.

This clonotype appeared a single time. CDR3 in amino acids: CASSQGGGAEGTQYF. The DNA for the CDR3 is TGTGCCAGCAGCCAAGGAGGGGGGGCTGAGGGGACCCAGTACTTC. The chain uses TRBV4-2 and TRBJ2-5; maybe TRBD2 (7 bases). The CDR3 covers 15 residues. From germline, CDR1 is LGHNA and CDR2 YNFKEQ. V was cut by 1 base and J by 7 bases, with 16 bases left in between.

The rearrangement joins TRBV9 to TRBJ2-2; D uncertain. V lost 0 bases, J lost 4 bases, and 7 bases lay in between. The CDR3 covers 14 residues. Per germline, CDR1 SGDLS and CDR2 YYNGEE. The CDR3, as DNA: TGTGCCAGCAGCGTAGTTCTGAGCACCGGGGAGCTGTTTTTT. Its protein product is CASSVVLSTGELFF.

The chain is built from TRBV6-1 and TRBJ2-5; no firm D call. V was shortened by 6 bases and J by 0 bases, with 8 bases between the two germline ends. CDR3 size: 13 residues. Germline CDR1 reads MNHNS; CDR2 reads SASEGT. As DNA, the CDR3 is TGTGCCAGCAGATCCGTTAACCAAGAGACCCAGTACTTC. It yields the protein CASRSVNQETQYF.

The genes are TRBV5-1 and TRBJ1-2; TRBD1 might be the D (5 bases). The CDR3 has 13 amino acids. The ends were cut back, 0 bases at V and 8 bases at J, with 11 bases in the middle. Germline V gene data show CDR1 as SGHRS and CDR2 as YFSETQ. The CDR3 DNA is TGCGCCAGCAGCTTGGAAGGGACTGGGGGCTACACCTTC. It encodes CASSLEGTGGYTF.